These 32 T cell receptor beta chains were sequenced from one sample in a study of identifying expanded T cells in peripheral blood. Generated by immunoSEQ multiplex PCR, the TCRdb table keeps only in-frame clones and is missing some. The sample records around 75,000 clones, roughly 90% being singletons. Material: blood. These receptors originate from a person aged 18 to 70 in good health.

This chain uses TRBV18 with TRBJ2-2; D might be TRBD1 (6 bases). V dropped 5 bases and J dropped 0 bases, with 10 bases sitting between them. Germline V gene data show CDR1 as KGHSH and CDR2 as LQKENI. The CDR3 runs 15 residues. The DNA for the CDR3 is TGTGCCAGCTCAATCGACAGGCCGAACACCGGGGAGCTGTTTTTT. Its protein product is CASSIDRPNTGELFF.

The genes are TRBV28 and TRBJ2-2; 7 nucleotides line up with TRBD2. This CDR3 is 15 amino acids long. J gave up 7 bases and V 3 bases, and 8 bases lay outside the gene matches. Germline CDR1 MDHEN, CDR2 SYDVKM. Here the CDR3 reads CASSFYLADYGELFF. CDR3 nucleotides: TGTGCCAGCAGTTTTTATCTAGCGGACTACGGGGAGCTGTTTTTT.

CDR3 sequence: CASSTPKPSFHF. Written as DNA, the CDR3 is TGTGCCAGCAGCACCCCGAAACCTTCCTTCCATTTT. The rearrangement links TRBV6-6 to TRBJ1-5, with D unresolved. From germline, CDR1 is MNHNY and CDR2 SVGAGI (reference sequence). The CDR3 covers 12 residues. V gave up 6 bases and J gave up 16 bases, with 19 bases separating them.

J is TRBJ1-2 and V is TRBV5-6; no clear D. V gave up 0 bases and J gave up 0 bases, with 6 bases separating them. Germline V gives CDR1 SGHDT, CDR2 YYEEEE. The CDR3 has 14 amino acids. DNA for the CDR3: TGTGCCAGCAGCTTGGATCGTCCTAACTATGGCTACACCTTC. It yields the protein CASSLDRPNYGYTF.

This clone has a single count. The V call is TRBV23-1, the J call TRBJ2-1; D remains ambiguous. TRBV23-1 has ORF status, its function being uncertain. The CDR3 loop spans 14 amino acids. Deletions cut 7 bases from V and 0 bases from J, with 10 bases between. In DNA form, the CDR3 reads TGCGCCAGCACCGGACGGTCCTCCTACAATGAGCAGTTCTTC. It specifies CASTGRSSYNEQFF.

The chain links TRBV10-3 to TRBJ1-5; no clear D gene. The CDR3 consists of 14 residues. Germline V lookup: CDR1 ENHRY, CDR2 SYGVKD. V dropped 8 bases and J dropped 2 bases, with 13 bases sitting between them. CDR3 protein: CAIRQDDGNQPQHF. The CDR3 DNA follows: TGTGCCATCCGTCAGGACGACGGCAATCAGCCCCAGCATTTT.

The chain is built from TRBV12-5 and TRBJ2-5, with D possibly being TRBD2 (6 bases). Germline values: CDR1 LGHNT, CDR2 FRNRAP. There are 12 residues in the CDR3. V shed 6 bases and J shed 4 bases, with 9 bases lying between them. CDR3 sequence: CASGGGLETQYF. In nucleotides, the CDR3 is TGTGCTAGTGGGGGGGGACTAGAGACCCAGTACTTC.

In the case of this clone: Other DNA variants within this sample encode the same CDR3. V gene TRBV7-2 combines with J gene TRBJ2-5; D could derive from TRBD1 or TRBD2 (5 bases each). V was clipped by 3 bases and J by 4 bases, with 9 bases between them. Germline V gene data show CDR1 as SGHTA and CDR2 as FQGNSA. The CDR3 is 13 residues long. For the CDR3, the DNA is TGTGCCAGCAGCTTCTCAGGGACAGAGACCCAGTACTTC. Residues: CASSFSGTETQYF.

This chain uses TRBV9 with TRBJ2-1, with TRBD2 matching 8 bases. CDR1 and CDR2 (germline): SGDLS, YYNGEE. Losses at the gene ends were 3 bases for V and 0 bases for J; bases not matched to a gene: 14. This CDR3 has 19 amino acids. CDR3 protein: CASSASPGTRGSSYNEQFF. CDR3 sequence (DNA): TGTGCCAGCAGCGCGAGTCCCGGGACTAGGGGCAGCTCCTACAATGAGCAGTTCTTC.

The chain recombines TRBV27 with TRBJ2-1; 15 nucleotides align to TRBD2. CDR1 and CDR2 from the germline V gene are MNHEY and SMNVEV (reference sequence). This CDR3 has 15 residues. V lost 5 bases, J lost 7 bases, and 3 bases stayed unmatched. CDR3 region: CASSLGLAGGNEQFF. The CDR3 DNA follows: TGTGCCAGCAGTCTCGGACTAGCGGGGGGGAATGAGCAGTTCTTC.

CDR3 sequence reads: CASSQGKGGTSGSNEQFF. DNA of the CDR3: TGTGCCAGCAGCCAAGGAAAGGGGGGGACTAGCGGGAGCAATGAGCAGTTCTTC. The J gene is TRBJ2-1, the V gene TRBV14, with 14 bases aligning to TRBD2. The ends lost 1 base at V and 6 bases at J; junction bases unmatched: 8. The CDR3 runs 18 residues. Germline V gene lookup returns CDR1 SGHDN and CDR2 FVKESK.

The chain employs TRBV18 and TRBJ2-1; 10 bases line up with TRBD2. The J segment lost 7 bases and the V segment lost 6 bases, leaving 9 bases of the junction unmatched. This CDR3 comprises 15 residues. Germline V gives CDR1 KGHSH, CDR2 LQKENI. The CDR3 region is CASSAMASGGNEQFF. In DNA, the CDR3 is TGTGCCAGCTCGGCGATGGCTAGCGGGGGTAATGAGCAGTTCTTC.

The rearrangement uses TRBV19 and TRBJ1-3, with D maybe TRBD1 (6 bases). Germline V gene data show CDR1 as LNHDA and CDR2 as SQIVND (reference sequence). The CDR3 totals 15 residues. The V gene lost 6 bases and the J gene lost 4 bases, with 16 bases spanning the gap. CDR3 bases: TGTGCCAGTAGCCATCTCCAGGGGACAGGAAACACCATATATTTT. Its protein is CASSHLQGTGNTIYF. Full variable domain (missing parts from reference TRBV19 and TRBJ1-3): DGGITQSPKYLFRKEGQNVTLSCEQNLNHDAMYWYRQDPGQGLRLIYYSQIVNDFQKGDIAEGYSVSREKKESFPLTVTSAQKNPTAFYLCASSHLQGTGNTIYFGEGSWLTVV.

The rearrangement uses TRBV19 and TRBJ2-3, with D maybe TRBD1 (5 bases). CDR3 length: 16 residues. V was cut by 3 bases and J by 2 bases, with 15 bases left in between. CDR1 and CDR2 from the germline V gene are LNHDA and SQIVND (reference sequence). This CDR3 reads CASSIGGAQYTDTQYF. The DNA of the CDR3 is TGTGCCAGTAGTATTGGTGGGGCCCAATACACAGATACGCAGTATTTT. Using reference TRBV19 and TRBJ2-3 for the parts outside the CDR3, the full variable domain is DGGITQSPKYLFRKEGQNVTLSCEQNLNHDAMYWYRQDPGQGLRLIYYSQIVNDFQKGDIAEGYSVSREKKESFPLTVTSAQKNPTAFYLCASSIGGAQYTDTQYFGPGTRLTVL.

The chain recombines TRBV14 with TRBJ2-4; D might be TRBD1 or TRBD2, each matching 5 bases. The CDR3 extends over 17 amino acids. Germline-derived CDR1 and CDR2 are SGHDN and FVKESK. V was pared by 1 base and J by 4 bases, with 17 bases between. The CDR3 spells CASSQGFPAGTKNIQYF. Written as DNA, the CDR3 is TGTGCCAGCAGCCAAGGATTCCCCGCAGGGACGAAAAACATTCAGTACTTC.

The chain joins TRBV25-1 to TRBJ2-5, with D hard to call. The CDR3 covers 13 residues. CDR1 and CDR2 from the germline V gene are MGHDK and SYGVNS. The V end lost 6 bases, the J end lost 0 bases, and 8 bases lay between the germline ends. Written as DNA, the CDR3 is TGTGCCAGCAGCTACAATTACCAAGAGACCCAGTACTTC. Translation gives CASSYNYQETQYF.

The CDR3 DNA sequence: TGTGCCAGCAGCTTAAGCGGTAGCTCCTATAATTCACCCCTCCACTTT. As protein: CASSLSGSSYNSPLHF. The chain employs TRBV7-2 and TRBJ1-6, with D unclear. V was clipped by 2 bases and J by 0 bases, with 8 bases between them. The CDR3 is 16 amino acids. Germline loops: CDR1 SGHTA, CDR2 FQGNSA. The full variable domain, rest sourced from reference TRBV7-2 and TRBJ1-6, is GAGVSQSPSNKVTEKGKDVELRCDPISGHTALYWYRQSLGQGLEFLIYFQGNSAPDKSGLPSDRFSAERTGGSVSTLTIQRTQQEDSAVYLCASSLSGSSYNSPLHFGNGTRLTVT.

This clone came up once. The chain carries TRBV13 and TRBJ2-1, with unresolved D. CDR1 is PRHDT, CDR2 FYEKMQ, per germline (reference sequence). This CDR3 has 14 residues. With 0 bases removed from V and 2 bases from J, the gap between germline ends came to 5 bases. The CDR3 DNA reads as TGTGCCAGCAGCTTAGGGTTGACCTACAATGAGCAGTTCTTC. Its protein product is CASSLGLTYNEQFF.

This chain links TRBV28 with TRBJ1-2, with 7 nucleotides matching TRBD1. This CDR3 has 14 residues. The germline V gene encodes CDR1 MDHEN and CDR2 SYDVKM. J was trimmed by 4 bases and V by 7 bases; bases with no gene match: 9. CDR3 DNA: TGTGCCAGCACCAGGGGGGAAGGGGTCTATGGCTACACCTTC. Its translation is CASTRGEGVYGYTF.

The chain employs TRBV15 and TRBJ2-5; no firm D call. Looked up from germline, CDR1 is LNHNV and CDR2 is YYDKDF (reference sequence). The CDR3 sequence is 13 residues long. V lost 3 bases and J 2 bases, leaving 7 bases between the germline ends. The CDR3 spells CATSRGWQETQYF. The CDR3 nucleotides read TGTGCCACCAGCAGGGGGTGGCAAGAGACCCAGTACTTC.

This clone was detected only once. J is TRBJ1-3 and V is TRBV30; D remains ambiguous. Germline-derived CDR1 and CDR2 are GTSNPN and SVGIG (reference sequence). Trimming removed 0 bases at V and 0 bases at J, with 9 bases between. The CDR3 consists of 15 residues. This chain's CDR3 is CAWSVGKSSGNTIYF. The CDR3, as DNA: TGTGCCTGGAGTGTGGGGAAGAGCTCTGGAAACACCATATATTTT.

This clone was seen only a few times. The J gene is TRBJ1-6, the V gene TRBV28; D is undetermined. The CDR3 spans 12 residues. Germline V CDR1 and CDR2: MDHEN, SYDVKM. V shed 11 bases and J shed 7 bases, with 12 bases lying between them. This CDR3 reads CASHANNSPLHF. The CDR3 nucleotides read TGTGCCTCTCATGCTAACAATTCACCCCTCCACTTT.

The chain combines TRBV28 with TRBJ2-7; tentatively, D is TRBD2 (5 bases). Trimming pared 3 bases from V and 7 bases from J, leaving 10 bases between. The CDR3 is made up of 12 amino acids. Germline CDR1 and CDR2: MDHEN and SYDVKM. CDR3 sequence: CASSFQEDEQYF. In nucleotides, the CDR3 is TGTGCCAGCAGTTTTCAGGAGGATGAGCAGTACTTC. Complete variable domain (other parts from reference TRBV28 and TRBJ2-7): DVKVTQSSRYLVKRTGEKVFLECVQDMDHENMFWYRQDPGLGLRLIYFSYDVKMKEKGDIPEGYSVSREKKERFSLILESASTNQTSMYLCASSFQEDEQYFGPGTRLTVT.

The rearrangement links TRBV6-5 to TRBJ2-3; perhaps TRBD1 as D (6 bases). The CDR3 has 14 residues. Trimming took 0 bases from V and 4 from J, leaving 8 bases between them. Germline V gene lookup returns CDR1 MNHEY and CDR2 SVGAGI. The CDR3 spells CASSYSRQADTQYF. The CDR3 bases are TGTGCCAGCAGTTACTCCCGACAGGCAGATACGCAGTATTTT.

This chain links TRBV5-8 with TRBJ2-3; D not certain. This CDR3 spans 12 amino acids. CDR1 and CDR2 (germline): SGHTS, YDEGEE. The V and J ends lost 4 bases and 11 bases respectively, with 14 bases between them. The CDR3 DNA reads TGTGCCAGCAGCATACGAACGTGGGAGCAGTATTTT. Residues: CASSIRTWEQYF.

The chain is built from TRBV29-1 and TRBJ1-2; D is undetermined. Per the germline V gene, CDR1 is SQVTM and CDR2 is ANQGSEA. The ends were cut back, 5 bases at V and 8 bases at J, with 12 bases in the middle. The CDR3 runs 11 residues. CDR3 protein: CSVFGQRGYTF. In nucleotides, the CDR3 is TGCAGCGTTTTCGGCCAAAGGGGCTACACCTTC.

The V and J genes are TRBV4-3 and TRBJ2-3; D could derive from TRBD1 or TRBD2 (5 bases each). The V end lost 4 bases, the J end lost 2 bases, and 10 bases lay between the germline ends. The CDR3 totals 14 residues. CDR1 and CDR2 from the germline V gene are LGHNA and YSLEER. For the CDR3, the DNA is TGCGCCAGCAGCCGGGACGCTCTCACAGATACGCAGTATTTT. This codes for CASSRDALTDTQYF.

CDR3 loop: CASSPRQARGDTQYF. DNA for the CDR3: TGTGCCAGCTCACCTCGACAGGCCCGAGGGGATACGCAGTATTTT. The V call is TRBV18, the J call TRBJ2-3, with D possibly matching TRBD1 (6 bases). This CDR3 has 15 amino acids. The germline gives CDR1 KGHSH, CDR2 LQKENI. Between the trimmed V and J ends, which lost 3 bases and 6 bases, there was a span of 16 bases.

This rearrangement joins TRBV29-1 to TRBJ2-5, with D hard to call. The CDR3 contains 11 residues. Germline CDR1 SQVTM, CDR2 ANQGSEA. The V end was cut by 3 bases, the J end by 3 bases, with 5 bases between. CDR3 sequence (DNA): TGCAGCGTTGACTCTAAAGAGACCCAGTACTTC. Translated: CSVDSKETQYF.

With regard to this clone: This sample includes further DNA sequences coding for the same CDR3. The chain is built from TRBV9 and TRBJ1-1; D is unclear. The germline V gene has CDR1 SGDLS and CDR2 YYNGEE. V was cut by 0 bases and J by 0 bases, with 3 bases left in between. The CDR3 covers 13 residues. In nucleotides, the CDR3 is TGTGCCAGCAGCGTAGCTGTGAACACTGAAGCTTTCTTT. Protein product: CASSVAVNTEAFF.

This clone showed up just once. The chain employs TRBV19 and TRBJ1-1, with D possibly TRBD1 on 5 matching bases. Germline lookup yields CDR1 LNHDA and CDR2 SQIVND (reference sequence). The CDR3 has 13 amino acids. V gave up 6 bases and J gave up 1 base, with 9 bases separating them. The CDR3 DNA is TGTGCCAGTAGCAGGGCGGGGAACACTGAAGCTTTCTTT. The encoded protein is CASSRAGNTEAFF.

The chain couples TRBV12-5 to TRBJ2-1; either TRBD1 or TRBD2 may fit D (5 bases each). CDR1 LGHNT and CDR2 FRNRAP come from the germline V gene. The CDR3 is made up of 17 amino acids. Trimming stripped 0 bases from V and 5 bases from J, with 17 bases between. CDR3 in amino acids: CASGLVLIGATNNEQFF. The CDR3 DNA reads as TGTGCTAGTGGTTTGGTACTGATCGGGGCCACTAACAATGAGCAGTTCTTC.